The 19 T cell receptor beta chains in this list originate from one sample, sequenced in a study of siplizumab effects on memory and regulatory T cells. Sequencing used immunoSEQ multiplex PCR; TCRdb keeps in-frame clones, though not all of them. The sample lists about 7,400 clones; around 70% were seen once. The specimen sequenced was effector memory CD8+ T cells sorted from blood. Subset specified: unstimulated CD8+ effector memory T cells. The receptors originated from a human donor in good health.

The chain combines TRBV6-1 with TRBJ2-5, with 12 bases lining up with TRBD2. Germline trimming cut 2 bases from V and 4 bases from J; bases unmatched to any gene: 2. This CDR3 has 15 amino acids. Germline CDR1 reads MNHNS; CDR2 reads SASEGT. This CDR3 is CASSELAGGPETQYF. In nucleotides, the CDR3 is TGTGCCAGCAGTGAACTAGCGGGAGGGCCAGAGACCCAGTACTTC.

This rearrangement joins TRBV7-2 to TRBJ2-1; 11 bases line up with TRBD2. The germline CDR1 and CDR2 sequences are SGHTA and FQGNSA. With 5 bases clipped from V and 10 bases from J, the junction kept 10 bases outside the gene matches. The CDR3 has 15 residues. CDR3 coding DNA: TGTGCCAGCAGCCCCTTAGCGGGAGGGCCGTTGGAGCAGTTCTTC. Its translation: CASSPLAGGPLEQFF.

The chain employs TRBV5-6 and TRBJ1-1; D gene ambiguous. The CDR3 contains 14 residues. Germline V gene sequence: CDR1 SGHDT, CDR2 YYEEEE. The ends were cut back, 2 bases at V and 1 base at J, with 9 bases in the middle. CDR3 DNA sequence: TGTGCCAGCAGCTTTGGGTCCGGGAACACTGAAGCTTTCTTT. Translation: CASSFGSGNTEAFF.

This clone has more than one count but fewer than ten. The chain is built from TRBV11-2 and TRBJ1-4, with 7 bases that match TRBD1. J lost 6 bases, V lost 4 bases, and 8 bases had no gene match. The CDR3 has 15 residues. Germline V gene sequence: CDR1 SGHAT, CDR2 FQNNGV. CDR3 protein: CASSSYRGRDEKLFF. The CDR3 DNA reads TGTGCCAGCAGCTCCTACAGGGGCCGTGATGAAAAACTGTTTTTT.

This clone has a handful of counts. The chain recombines TRBV28 with TRBJ1-5; no reliable D call. With 4 bases removed from V and 4 bases from J, the gap between germline ends came to 17 bases. Germline V gives CDR1 MDHEN, CDR2 SYDVKM. The CDR3 is made up of 16 amino acids. CDR3 bases: TGTGCCAGCAGTTCTTTGGTCGGGTTTGGGAATCAGCCCCAGCATTTT. Residues: CASSSLVGFGNQPQHF.

This clone was seen a few times. Other DNA variants within this sample encode the same CDR3. The chain is built from TRBV11-3 and TRBJ1-6, with D perhaps matching TRBD1 (6 bases). Germline assignment: CDR1 SGHNT and CDR2 YENEEA. The CDR3 consists of 14 residues. The germline V and J ends were trimmed by 3 bases and 7 bases, with 10 bases remaining between them. CDR3 loop: CASSLGAANSPLHF. In DNA, the CDR3 is TGTGCCAGCAGCTTGGGGGCCGCGAATTCACCCCTCCACTTT.

The J gene is TRBJ1-1, the V gene TRBV9; D is uncertain. Trimming cost V 3 bases and J 4 bases, with 13 bases left between them. CDR3 length equals 14 residues. Germline CDR1 is SGDLS and CDR2 is YYNGEE. The CDR3 DNA sequence: TGTGCCAGCAGCGCAATAGGGTTCGGCACTGAAGCTTTCTTT. Protein sequence: CASSAIGFGTEAFF.

The V gene is TRBV6-4, the J gene TRBJ1-2, with TRBD1 matching over 7 bases. V was clipped by 5 bases and J by 8 bases; unmatched bases: 8. The length of the CDR3 is 13 residues. The germline gives CDR1 MRHNA, CDR2 SNTAGT. The CDR3 DNA is TGTGCCAGCAGTTCCCGACAGGGAAGGGGCTACACCTTC. It specifies CASSSRQGRGYTF.

The chain employs TRBV11-1 and TRBJ2-1; 9 positions agree with TRBD2. CDR1 is SGHAT and CDR2 is FQDESV in the germline V gene (reference sequence). The CDR3 extends over 15 amino acids. V lost 1 base, J lost 9 bases, and 7 bases stayed unmatched. The CDR3 is CASSLVAGGRSEQFF. Here the CDR3 DNA reads TGTGCCAGCAGCTTAGTTGCGGGAGGGCGTAGTGAGCAGTTCTTC.

Of note for this clone: At the DNA level, this CDR3 is encoded by other sequences in the same sample as well. The chain combines TRBV6-1 with TRBJ1-1; the D is unclear. Trimming cost V 1 base and J 3 bases, with 9 bases left between them. Looked up from germline, CDR1 is MNHNS and CDR2 is SASEGT. This CDR3 is built from 14 residues. The DNA for the CDR3 is TGTGCCAGCAGTGAAGTGATGGTAGACACTGAAGCTTTCTTT. This translates into CASSEVMVDTEAFF.

This chain links TRBV11-1 with TRBJ2-7; TRBD1 matches 8 bases. V shed 5 bases, J shed 3 bases, and the junction held 9 bases outside the gene matches. Germline V gene lookup returns CDR1 SGHAT and CDR2 FQDESV (reference sequence). The CDR3 consists of 15 residues. CDR3 in amino acids: CASSNRRQGIYEQYF. The CDR3 DNA follows: TGTGCCAGCAGCAATCGACGACAGGGGATCTACGAGCAGTACTTC.

The V gene is TRBV4-1, the J gene TRBJ1-2; 8 bases fit TRBD1. The V gene's germline CDR1 is MGHRA and CDR2 YSYEKL. The CDR3 covers 15 residues. Germline trimming cut 1 base from V and 7 bases from J; bases unmatched to any gene: 8. CDR3 protein: CASSQVGQGAVGYTF. The CDR3 nucleotides are TGCGCCAGCAGCCAAGTCGGTCAGGGGGCTGTTGGCTACACCTTC.

The chain couples TRBV28 to TRBJ2-1, with TRBD2 identical over 10 bases. J was trimmed by 7 bases and V by 3 bases; bases with no gene match: 6. This CDR3 region has 15 residues. The germline CDR1 and CDR2 sequences are MDHEN and SYDVKM. The CDR3 protein is CASSFWLAGANEQFF. The CDR3 region has the DNA TGTGCCAGCAGTTTTTGGCTAGCGGGAGCGAATGAGCAGTTCTTC.

This clone was seen a handful of times. The V gene is TRBV5-8, the J gene TRBJ2-7, with no clear D. The length of the CDR3 is 14 residues. Germline V gives CDR1 SGHTS, CDR2 YDEGEE. Trimming removed 0 bases from V and 2 bases from J, with 9 bases in between. The CDR3 DNA is TGTGCCAGCAGCTTGGCCGGCTCTACCTACGAGCAGTACTTC. Protein: CASSLAGSTYEQYF.

The J gene is TRBJ2-1, the V gene TRBV7-9, with 12 bases that match TRBD2. CDR1 and CDR2 from the germline V gene are SEHNR and FQNEAQ (reference sequence). This CDR3 region has 15 residues. The ends lost 5 bases at V and 4 bases at J; junction bases unmatched: 3. As DNA, the CDR3 is TGTGCCAGCAGCCGCGGACTAGCGGGGTACAATGAGCAGTTCTTC. This gives the protein CASSRGLAGYNEQFF.

This clone was observed a single time. The V and J genes are TRBV7-6 and TRBJ2-1; 9 nucleotides align to TRBD2. Germline loops: CDR1 SGHVS, CDR2 FNYEAQ. After removal of 0 bases from V and 8 bases from J, the junction contained 11 bases not matched to a gene. This CDR3 contains 17 residues. The CDR3 sequence: CASSLALAGGPMDEQFF. The CDR3 coding sequence is TGTGCCAGCAGCTTAGCGCTGGCGGGAGGGCCGATGGATGAGCAGTTCTTC. The complete variable domain, with remaining parts taken from reference TRBV7-6 and TRBJ2-1, reads GAGVSQSPRYKVTKRGQDVALRCDPISGHVSLYWYRQALGQGPEFLTYFNYEAQQDKSGLPNDRFSAERPEGSISTLTIQRTEQRDSAMYRCASSLALAGGPMDEQFFGPGTRLTVL.

The chain links TRBV7-3 to TRBJ2-1; 9 nucleotides line up with TRBD2. The CDR3 loop spans 14 amino acids. Germline V gives CDR1 SGHTA, CDR2 FQGTGA. With V trimmed by 5 bases and J by 8 bases, 7 bases remained unmatched. CDR3 coding DNA: TGTGCCAGCAGCCCCGGGACTAGCATACATGAGCAGTTCTTC. Residues: CASSPGTSIHEQFF.

The chain has TRBV5-8 and TRBJ1-1; D is unclear. V was pared by 9 bases and J by 5 bases, with 11 bases between. This CDR3 comprises 11 residues. Germline values: CDR1 SGHTS, CDR2 YDEGEE. The DNA of the CDR3 is TGTGCCACCCCCCCCCGGACTGAAGCTTTCTTT. Protein sequence: CATPPRTEAFF.

The DNA for the CDR3 is TGTGCCAGCAGTTTATTAGCCACCGACACAGATACGCAGTATTTT. Residues: CASSLLATDTDTQYF. This chain links TRBV27 with TRBJ2-3; D uncertain. Per the germline V gene, CDR1 is MNHEY and CDR2 is SMNVEV (reference sequence). There are 15 residues in the CDR3. V dropped 1 base and J dropped 2 bases, with 10 bases sitting between them.